Below, 29 T cell receptor beta chains from the same sample are listed, as sequenced in a study of cytomegalovirus exposure and HLA in healthy donors. Primers included in the PCR were 60 Vbeta and 13 Jbeta primers. The method was immunoSEQ multiplex PCR; TCRdb's version includes in-frame clones alone and lacks a portion of them. The data show about 190,000 clones, over 60% seen once. Material for sequencing was PBMCs. The receptors come from a young man in good health and CMV-seropositive.

The CDR3 DNA reads as TGTGCCAGCACCCCTCTGGGGGCCAACGTCCTGACTTTC. Translated: CASTPLGANVLTF. The rearrangement uses TRBV6-1 and TRBJ2-6; no firm D call. The CDR3 has 13 amino acids. V gave up 7 bases and J gave up 4 bases, with 8 bases separating them. Per germline, CDR1 MNHNS and CDR2 SASEGT.

The J gene is TRBJ1-2, the V gene TRBV25-1; D unclear. V was clipped by 3 bases and J by 3 bases, with 5 bases between them. This CDR3 is 12 amino acids long. CDR1 is MGHDK and CDR2 is SYGVNS in the germline V gene. CDR3 residues: CASSEGYYGYTF. The DNA of the CDR3 is TGTGCCAGCAGTGAGGGCTACTATGGCTACACCTTC.

This clone was counted between two and nine times. The CDR3 spells CASSRQGARGEQFF. The CDR3 coding sequence is TGTGCCAGCAGCAGACAGGGGGCTAGGGGTGAGCAGTTCTTC. The genes are TRBV7-2 and TRBJ2-1, with 10 bases matching TRBD1. V shed 5 bases and J 9 bases; nucleotides not matched to a gene: 7. The CDR3 contains 14 residues. The V gene's germline CDR1 is SGHTA and CDR2 FQGNSA.

The rearrangement uses TRBV7-3 and TRBJ2-4; 7 nucleotides align to TRBD2. From germline, CDR1 is SGHTA and CDR2 FQGTGA. CDR3 length equals 16 residues. After removal of 5 bases from V and 1 base from J, the junction contained 8 bases not matched to a gene. As DNA, the CDR3 is TGTGCCAGCAGCCTAGGCGGGGGATCCGCCAAAAACATTCAGTACTTC. The encoded protein is CASSLGGGSAKNIQYF.

This clone was detected once. The chain couples TRBV9 to TRBJ1-4; D possibly corresponds to TRBD1 (5 bases). This CDR3 has 14 amino acids. Trimming removed 3 bases at V and 4 bases at J, with 10 bases between. The germline V gene has CDR1 SGDLS and CDR2 YYNGEE. In nucleotides, the CDR3 is TGTGCCAGCAGCGCCGACAGCCTTAATGAAAAACTGTTTTTT. This translates into CASSADSLNEKLFF.

The chain combines TRBV9 with TRBJ2-5; 7 nucleotides match TRBD1. V trimming: 0 bases; J trimming: 1 base; junction bases outside the gene matches: 6. The V gene's germline CDR1 is SGDLS and CDR2 YYNGEE. CDR3 length: 16 residues. This CDR3 is CASSVATRQGQETQYF. CDR3 nucleotides: TGTGCCAGCAGCGTAGCTACCCGACAGGGCCAAGAGACCCAGTACTTC.

The chain has TRBV7-9 and TRBJ2-7; D is uncertain. Germline values: CDR1 SEHNR, CDR2 FQNEAQ (reference sequence). The CDR3 runs to 13 residues. V gave up 2 bases and J gave up 7 bases, with 12 bases separating them. The CDR3 reads CASSLPAPREQYF. In nucleotides, the CDR3 is TGTGCCAGCAGCTTACCGGCCCCCAGGGAGCAGTACTTC.

This chain uses TRBV9 with TRBJ2-3; 8 nucleotides align to TRBD2. The CDR3 totals 15 residues. The germline V gene has CDR1 SGDLS and CDR2 YYNGEE. The ends lost 6 bases at V and 3 bases at J; junction bases unmatched: 9. CDR3 DNA sequence: TGTGCCAGCAAACGGGGGGGAATTGGTACAGATACGCAGTATTTT. Its protein product is CASKRGGIGTDTQYF.

This sequence joins TRBV7-9 and TRBJ2-7; tentatively, D is TRBD2 (6 bases). The CDR3 loop spans 14 amino acids. V shed 6 bases and J shed 1 base, with 13 bases lying between them. Germline assignment: CDR1 SEHNR and CDR2 FQNEAQ (reference sequence). CDR3 in DNA: TGTGCCAGCAGTTCGGGACTGGAGTCCTACGAGCAGTACTTC. Its translation is CASSSGLESYEQYF.

There are a few counts of this clone. J is TRBJ1-2 and V is TRBV7-6; D is unclear. The CDR3 covers 13 residues. Trimming left V 2 bases short and J 3 bases short, with 7 bases between. Germline CDR1 reads SGHVS; CDR2 reads FNYEAQ. The CDR3 loop reads CASSLSTYYGYTF. The CDR3 DNA is TGTGCCAGCAGCTTAAGCACGTACTATGGCTACACCTTC.

As DNA, the CDR3 is TGTGCCAGTAGTCGACAAGCCGGGGTCACCGGGGAGCTGTTTTTT. Translated: CASSRQAGVTGELFF. The chain employs TRBV19 and TRBJ2-2; D may be TRBD2 (5 bases). Germline V CDR1 and CDR2: LNHDA, SQIVND (reference sequence). Trimming left V 5 bases short and J 4 bases short, with 14 bases between. The CDR3 runs to 15 residues.

The V call is TRBV7-9, the J call TRBJ1-2; 8 nucleotides match TRBD1. V was pared by 4 bases and J by 4 bases, with 5 bases of the junction left unmatched. The V gene's germline CDR1 is SEHNR and CDR2 FQNEAQ (reference sequence). The CDR3 extends over 14 amino acids. The CDR3 here is CASSSDRESYGYTF. In DNA form, the CDR3 reads TGTGCCAGCAGCTCGGACAGGGAAAGCTATGGCTACACCTTC.

The chain has TRBV7-6 and TRBJ2-1; the D is unclear. Germline V gene sequence: CDR1 SGHVS, CDR2 FNYEAQ. Trimming took 4 bases from V and 2 from J, leaving 12 bases between them. The CDR3 extends over 15 amino acids. The CDR3 nucleotides read TGTGCCAGCAGCTCCTACGCGTCCGCCTACAATGAGCAGTTCTTC. Its protein is CASSSYASAYNEQFF.

The chain uses TRBV7-2 and TRBJ1-2; the D gene is possibly TRBD1 (6 bases). The V end was cut by 5 bases, the J end by 8 bases, with 21 bases between. CDR1 and CDR2 from the germline V gene are SGHTA and FQGNSA. The CDR3 runs 15 residues. CDR3 coding DNA: TGTGCCAGCAGCCGCTACTGGACAGCCGATGTGGGCTACACCTTC. It specifies CASSRYWTADVGYTF.

The rearrangement joins TRBV4-3 to TRBJ1-5; D unresolved. Trimming removed 0 bases from V and 7 bases from J, with 7 bases in between. CDR3 size: 13 residues. Per germline, CDR1 LGHNA and CDR2 YSLEER. For the CDR3, the DNA is TGCGCCAGCAGCCAAGAAGGGAGACAGCCCCAGCATTTT. Protein product: CASSQEGRQPQHF.

The J gene is TRBJ1-4, the V gene TRBV19; 7 bases align to TRBD1. J was trimmed by 0 bases and V by 6 bases; bases with no gene match: 1. Looked up from germline, CDR1 is LNHDA and CDR2 is SQIVND (reference sequence). The CDR3 covers 14 residues. CDR3 residues: CASRGTATNEKLFF. Written as DNA, the CDR3 is TGTGCCAGTAGGGGGACAGCAACTAATGAAAAACTGTTTTTT.

The chain couples TRBV7-9 to TRBJ1-1; D gene unclear. With 2 bases removed from V and 6 bases from J, the gap between germline ends came to 10 bases. The CDR3 loop spans 13 amino acids. Germline V lookup: CDR1 SEHNR, CDR2 FQNEAQ (reference sequence). CDR3 loop: CASSLQAPSEAFF. The CDR3 region has the DNA TGTGCCAGCAGCTTACAGGCGCCTTCTGAAGCTTTCTTT.

The chain uses TRBV5-4 and TRBJ1-1; TRBD1 might be the D (6 bases). This CDR3 spans 14 amino acids. Trimming left V 6 bases short and J 0 bases short, with 12 bases between. Germline CDR1 reads SGHNT; CDR2 reads YYREEE (reference sequence). The CDR3 nucleotides read TGTGCCAGCAACTACAGGGACCTGAACACTGAAGCTTTCTTT. Translating gives CASNYRDLNTEAFF.

The J gene is TRBJ2-5, the V gene TRBV28; the match to TRBD1 covers 9 bases. The DNA end is a closer match to TRBJ2-7, so the J assignment may be wrong. Germline V gene sequence: CDR1 MDHEN, CDR2 SYDVKM. The CDR3 is 14 amino acids. CDR3: CASSLGTGNYEQYF. The CDR3 coding sequence is TGTGCCAGCAGTTTGGGGACAGGGAACTACGAGCAGTACTTC.

V gene TRBV7-9 combines with J gene TRBJ1-1, with 9 bases aligning to TRBD1. Looked up from germline, CDR1 is SEHNR and CDR2 is FQNEAQ (reference sequence). After removal of 1 base from V and 6 bases from J, the junction contained 15 bases not matched to a gene. The CDR3 extends over 18 amino acids. CDR3 sequence (DNA): TGTGCCAGCAGCTTAGTACCCGGACAGGGGACATCTAACGCTGAAGCTTTCTTT. It translates to CASSLVPGQGTSNAEAFF. Full variable domain (outside the CDR3, taken from reference TRBV7-9 and TRBJ1-1): DTGVSQNPRHKITKRGQNVTFRCDPISEHNRLYWYRQTLGQGPEFLTYFQNEAQLEKSRLLSDRFSAERPKGSFSTLEIQRTEQGDSAMYLCASSLVPGQGTSNAEAFFGQGTRLTVV.

About this clone itself: A read error may produce the germline difference seen at one junction end. The J gene is TRBJ1-4, the V gene TRBV7-7; the D is unclear. CDR3 length equals 13 residues. Germline-derived CDR1 and CDR2 are SSHAT and FNYEAQ (reference sequence). DNA for the CDR3: TGTGCTAGCAGCCTTCGGGTTAATGAAAAACTGTTTTTT. Its protein is CASSLRVNEKLFF.

In its sample, this clone was seen once. The J gene is TRBJ1-5, the V gene TRBV5-8, with 9 bases fitting TRBD1. CDR3 length: 16 residues. Germline trimming cut 4 bases from V and 5 bases from J; bases unmatched to any gene: 10. The germline V gene encodes CDR1 SGHTS and CDR2 YDEGEE. The CDR3 coding sequence is TGTGCCAGCAGCCCTAGCTGGACAGGGGTGGATCAGCCCCAGCATTTT. The encoded protein is CASSPSWTGVDQPQHF.

V gene TRBV13 combines with J gene TRBJ2-3, with D tentatively TRBD2 (6 bases). CDR3 size: 13 residues. V lost 7 bases and J lost 0, with 8 bases in between. The V gene's germline CDR1 is PRHDT and CDR2 FYEKMQ (reference sequence). The CDR3 bases are TGTGCCAGCATGGGACTGAGCACAGATACGCAGTATTTT. Encoded protein: CASMGLSTDTQYF.

The chain combines TRBV30 with TRBJ2-1, with 11 nucleotides matching TRBD2. The J segment lost 7 bases and the V segment lost 4 bases, leaving 18 bases of the junction unmatched. CDR3 length equals 18 residues. Germline values: CDR1 GTSNPN, CDR2 SVGIG (reference sequence). The CDR3 DNA reads TGTGCCTGGAACGACAGGGCTCACGGGACTAGCGGATCTAATGAGCAGTTCTTC. Translated, it gives CAWNDRAHGTSGSNEQFF.

This chain links TRBV18 with TRBJ1-4; 7 positions agree with TRBD1. The J segment lost 10 bases and the V segment lost 5 bases, leaving 13 bases of the junction unmatched. This CDR3 has 15 amino acids. Germline V lookup: CDR1 KGHSH, CDR2 LQKENI. The chain's CDR3 is CASSFDREIRGKLFF. The CDR3 nucleotides are TGTGCCAGCTCATTTGACAGGGAGATACGAGGAAAACTGTTTTTT. The full variable domain, in which reference TRBV18 and TRBJ1-4 provide the parts outside the CDR3, is NAGVMQNPRHLVRRRGQEARLRCSPMKGHSHVYWYRQLPEEGLKFMVYLQKENIIDESGMPKERFSAEFPKEGPSILRIQQVVRGDSAAYFCASSFDREIRGKLFFGSGTQLSVL.

This clone has just a few counts. V and J are TRBV30 and TRBJ2-5, with TRBD2 as a possible D gene (5 bases). Germline-derived CDR1 and CDR2 are GTSNPN and SVGIG (reference sequence). The CDR3 contains 11 residues. V gave up 2 bases and J gave up 5 bases, with 6 bases separating them. CDR3 in DNA: TGTGCCTGGAGTAGGGAGGAGACCCAGTACTTC. This encodes CAWSREETQYF.

The rearrangement links TRBV12-5 to TRBJ2-2; 10 bases are a match to TRBD2. V lost 2 bases to trimming and J lost 0 bases; unmatched junction nucleotides: 6. The germline CDR1 and CDR2 sequences are LGHNT and FRNRAP. The CDR3 loop spans 18 amino acids. CDR3 residues: CASGLLLAGRANTGELFF. As DNA, the CDR3 is TGTGCTAGTGGTTTGTTACTAGCGGGGCGAGCGAACACCGGGGAGCTGTTTTTT.

The chain couples TRBV11-2 to TRBJ2-5; TRBD1 might be the D (5 bases). This CDR3 has 14 residues. Per germline, CDR1 SGHAT and CDR2 FQNNGV. Trimming left V 5 bases short and J 5 bases short, with 15 bases between. CDR3 sequence (DNA): TGTGCCAGCAGCCGACAGAACCTCCGGGAGACCCAGTACTTC. The encoded protein is CASSRQNLRETQYF.

A single count supports this clone. The V call is TRBV28, the J call TRBJ1-4; no firm D call. The germline V gene has CDR1 MDHEN and CDR2 SYDVKM. V was cut by 5 bases and J by 4 bases, with 5 bases left in between. This CDR3 has 12 residues. The CDR3 region is CASSILNEKLFF. The CDR3 nucleotides read TGTGCCAGCAGTATTCTTAATGAAAAACTGTTTTTT.